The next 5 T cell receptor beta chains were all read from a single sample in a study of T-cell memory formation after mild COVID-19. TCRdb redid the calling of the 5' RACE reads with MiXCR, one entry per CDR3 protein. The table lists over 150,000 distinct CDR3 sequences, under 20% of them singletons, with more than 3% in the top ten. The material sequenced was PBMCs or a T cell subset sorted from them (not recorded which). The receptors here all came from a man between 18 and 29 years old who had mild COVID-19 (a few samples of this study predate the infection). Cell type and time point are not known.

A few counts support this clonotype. The DNA for the CDR3 is TGTGCCAGCTCACCACAAGTGGGAAGTGACACTGAAGCTTTCTTT. It is translated as CASSPQVGSDTEAFF. V is TRBV18 and J is TRBJ1-1; D is unresolved. The CDR3 extends over 15 amino acids. CDR1 and CDR2 from the germline V gene are KGHSH and LQKENI. Trimming took 1 base from V and 3 from J, leaving 12 bases between them.

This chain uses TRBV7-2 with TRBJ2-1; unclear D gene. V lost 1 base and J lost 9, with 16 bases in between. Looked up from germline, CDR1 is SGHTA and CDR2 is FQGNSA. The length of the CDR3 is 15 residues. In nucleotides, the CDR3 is TGTGCCAGCAGCTTAGTGAGAAGGGCGTATAGTGAGCAGTTCTTC. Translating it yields CASSLVRRAYSEQFF.

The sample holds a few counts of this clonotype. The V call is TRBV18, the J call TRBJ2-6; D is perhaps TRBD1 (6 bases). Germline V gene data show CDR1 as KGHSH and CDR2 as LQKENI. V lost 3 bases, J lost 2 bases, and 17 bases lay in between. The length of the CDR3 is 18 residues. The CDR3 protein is CASSPALRGSAGANVLTF. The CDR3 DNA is TGTGCCAGCTCACCTGCGCTCAGGGGTAGCGCTGGGGCCAACGTCCTGACTTTC.

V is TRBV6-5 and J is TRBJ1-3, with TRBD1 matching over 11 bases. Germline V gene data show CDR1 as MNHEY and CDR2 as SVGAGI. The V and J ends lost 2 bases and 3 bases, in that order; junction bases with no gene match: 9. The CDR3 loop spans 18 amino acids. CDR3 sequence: CASSYANPDRGLGNTIYF. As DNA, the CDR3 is TGTGCCAGCAGTTACGCTAACCCGGACAGGGGGCTTGGAAACACCATATATTTT.

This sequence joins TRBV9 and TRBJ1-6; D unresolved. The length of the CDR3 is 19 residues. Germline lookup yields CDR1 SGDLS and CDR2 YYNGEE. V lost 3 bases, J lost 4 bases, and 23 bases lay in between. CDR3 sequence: CASSGETASRHTYNSPLHF. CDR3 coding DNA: TGTGCCAGCAGCGGAGAAACCGCCTCTCGACACACATATAATTCACCCCTCCACTTT.